The present T cell receptor (beta chain) was sequenced within a study of T cells in Graves' hyperthyroidism and ophthalmopathy. The study's findings and limits: Median prediction lead before ophthalmopathy onset was 6.5 months with the model. A model of 13 V-J pairs discriminated ophthalmopathy from stable hyperthyroidism.

Amplified TCR beta CDR3 regions came from RNA transcripts. The HTBI primer set drove a first-round RT-PCR of the TCR CDR3. TCRdb redid the calling of the multiplex PCR reads with MiXCR, one entry per CDR3 protein. The table includes approximately 700,000 distinct CDR3 sequences, 45% detected once. CDR1 and CDR2 from the germline V gene are MNHNS and SASEGT. This CDR3 spans 13 amino acids. V was pared by 5 bases and J by 13 bases, with 20 bases between. Only a few counts were recorded for this clonotype. Antigen unknown. The receptor was derived from an adult man with Graves' disease, either hyperthyroidism or ophthalmopathy (not recorded which). The chain links TRBV6-1 to TRBJ2-5, with D possibly matching TRBD2 (7 bases). The sequenced sample consisted of peripheral blood or thyroid tissue (not recorded which). CDR3 nucleotides: TGTGCCAGCAGTACCCCCGGGGGGACACCGGGGTACTTC. Its protein product is CASSTPGGTPGYF.